Listed below are T cell receptor beta chains from one sample, sequenced in a study. TCRdb passed the RT-PCR reads through MiXCR, listing each CDR3 protein once. Of 550,000 to 750,000 distinct CDR3 sequences listed, 14% are singletons. Sequenced input: memory CD4+ T cells from blood. The receptors were gathered from a female donor in good health, serving as a healthy control. The CDR3 runs from the conserved cysteine through the conserved F or W.

V gene,CDR3 protein
TRBV9,CASSVEGVGDNSPLHF
TRBV5-6,CASSFFSPTRGNIQYF
TRBV10-3,CAISEFPVTGGGETQYF
TRBV20-1,CSAQRGVSTDTQYF
TRBV11-2,CASSLDLPLVRKREKDYEQYF
TRBV12-3/TRBV12-4,CASMGGNQPQHF
TRBV12-3/TRBV12-4,CASSYMTHGYTF
TRBV12-3/TRBV12-4,CASSYMGSYNEQFF
TRBV7-2,CASSLTSGGNEQFF
TRBV7-9,CASSLDLGGYTYEQYF
TRBV6-1,CASSEGSYNSPLHF
TRBV24-1,CATSDSGYRADRLRLLF
TRBV27,CASSKGTSGRAIFF
TRBV7-2,CASSFLAGGPIKQYTIYEQYF
TRBV15,CATSQRLNQPQHF
TRBV12-3/TRBV12-4,CASSFLPDGHYNQPQHF
TRBV7-2,CASSDRTGDYGYTF
TRBV20-1,CSANDRGRETQYF
TRBV20-1,CSARDREGSGKLFF
TRBV3-1,CASSPDLVLTYEQYF
TRBV30,CAWTQGGLGYTF
TRBV6-1,CASSEHVKSEAFF
TRBV20-1,CSASHTGVKETQYF
TRBV7-2,CASSPQAGGGQPQHF
TRBV20-1,CSAYSGRLETQYF
TRBV6-5,CASSPSGRGGWNAFF
TRBV20-1,CSATYGSATDTQYF
TRBV6-5,CASSYGTGPYGYTF
TRBV11-2,CASSLSRATQYF
TRBV20-1,CSASSGWSSYNEQFF
TRBV5-4,CASSNGQSSSTDTQYF
TRBV20-1,CSARREAVNTEAFF
TRBV4-3,CASSQEARRGYEQYF
TRBV10-3,CAISTDRATGNTIYF
TRBV4-2,CASSPQAVGNQPQHF
TRBV7-2,CASGLAGEQYF
TRBV7-2,CASSLDGVVGAFF
TRBV20-1,CSAPTRDTEAFF
TRBV5-5,CASSWDPNTGELFF
TRBV28,CASSFPPGGRTSNQPQHF
TRBV29-1,CSVRVSSYEQYF
TRBV4-2,CASSQGTGGNTGELFF
TRBV12-3/TRBV12-4,CASTLNFPGNTEAFF
TRBV6-6,CASGPRASNQPQNF